What follows describes a single T cell receptor beta chain. Its cognate antigen is unknown. Hyperthyroidism in these 18- to 65-year-old patients was newly diagnosed, lasting under 2 months. Clinicians made diagnoses from clinical symptoms, serum thyroxine, TRAb, thyroid ultrasound and orbital computed tomography. These data are taken from a study of Graves' ophthalmopathy and Graves' hyperthyroidism. General observations from the study: Blood shared most expanded thyroid clonotypes above 0.001 frequency.

RNA transcripts served as template for amplifying TCR beta CDR3 sequences. An opening RT-PCR round employed HTBI primers and preceded a second-round multiplex PCR. TCRdb re-analysed the multiplex PCR reads in MiXCR, keeping a single row per CDR3 protein. The top ten hold 3.5% to 5% of the sample, which has 560,000 or so distinct CDR3 sequences, approximately 37% seen once. Trimming cost V 5 bases and J 0 bases, with 21 bases left between them. CDR1 and CDR2 (germline): SGHVS, FQNEAQ. The CDR3 contains 18 residues. The rearrangement uses TRBV7-8 and TRBJ2-3; D could derive from TRBD1 or TRBD2 (6 bases each). The sequence came from an adult man with Graves' hyperthyroidism. Sequences were obtained from peripheral blood or thyroid tissue (not recorded which). Here the CDR3 reads CASSPQPVWGASTDTQYF. Here the CDR3 DNA reads TGTGCCAGCAGCCCCCAACCCGTCTGGGGGGCGAGCACAGATACGCAGTATTTT.